These 18 T cell receptor beta chains share one sample of origin, sequenced in a study of cytomegalovirus exposure and HLA in healthy donors. The study ran its PCR with 60 Vbeta and 13 Jbeta primers. Generated by immunoSEQ multiplex PCR, the TCRdb table keeps only in-frame clones and is missing some. The sample has under 200,000 clones, around 75% seen once; the top ten hold roughly 7.8%. Source material: PBMCs. These receptors were taken from a woman between 40 and 50 years old in good health and CMV-seropositive.

The chain joins TRBV5-1 to TRBJ2-1, with 7 bases fitting TRBD2. Looked up from germline, CDR1 is SGHRS and CDR2 is YFSETQ. Trimming removed 4 bases from V and 5 bases from J; junction bases left unmatched: 9. The CDR3 has 15 amino acids. CDR3 in amino acids: CASSPGGTSDNEQFF. As DNA, the CDR3 is TGCGCCAGCAGCCCGGGGGGAACTAGCGACAATGAGCAGTTCTTC.

This clone was recorded a few times. The J gene is TRBJ1-2, the V gene TRBV19; the match to TRBD1 covers 7 bases. Germline CDR1 is LNHDA and CDR2 is SQIVND (reference sequence). The V and J ends lost 6 bases and 8 bases, in that order; junction bases with no gene match: 9. This CDR3 comprises 13 residues. The CDR3 DNA is TGTGCCAGTAGCAGGGGACAGTCGGGGGGCTACACCTTC. Protein product: CASSRGQSGGYTF.

The rearrangement joins TRBV27 to TRBJ2-1; 10 bases match TRBD2. This CDR3 comprises 17 residues. Germline CDR1 and CDR2: MNHEY and SMNVEV (reference sequence). Trimming removed 2 bases from V and 8 bases from J; junction bases left unmatched: 12. CDR3 loop: CASSLGPPVLAGDEQFF. The CDR3 DNA is TGTGCCAGCAGTTTAGGGCCCCCGGTGCTAGCGGGAGATGAGCAGTTCTTC.

The V gene is TRBV25-1, the J gene TRBJ2-3, with 7 nucleotides matching TRBD2. V was pared by 11 bases and J by 1 base, with 15 bases of the junction left unmatched. The CDR3 has 16 residues. Per germline, CDR1 MGHDK and CDR2 SYGVNS. CDR3 amino acids: CAGAPPTGGGTDTQYF. Written as DNA, the CDR3 is TGTGCCGGCGCACCCCCAACGGGGGGAGGCACAGATACGCAGTATTTT.

This clone occurred a few times. The V gene is TRBV21-1, the J gene TRBJ1-3; the listed D gene, TRBD1, was not tested against the DNA. TRBV21-1 counts as a pseudogene. The CDR3 spans 16 residues. The CDR3: CASSGPNRENGNTIYF. The CDR3 nucleotides are TGTGCCAGCAGCGGACCTAACAGGGAGAACGGAAACACCATATATTTT.

The chain is built from TRBV7-9 and TRBJ2-7, with D unresolved. There are 12 residues in the CDR3. V lost 4 bases, J lost 6 bases, and 10 bases lay in between. CDR1 and CDR2 (germline): SEHNR, FQNEAQ (reference sequence). The CDR3 bases are TGTGCCAGCAGCTCCCCCAACTCCGAGCAGTACTTC. This codes for CASSSPNSEQYF.

The count of this clone is one. This sample also contains other DNA sequences that code for the same CDR3. The chain links TRBV7-9 to TRBJ2-1, with 8 bases fitting TRBD2. The germline CDR1 and CDR2 sequences are SEHNR and FQNEAQ (reference sequence). The CDR3 sequence is 16 residues long. V lost 5 bases to trimming and J lost 0 bases; unmatched junction nucleotides: 6. The CDR3 spells CASSGSAGGSYNEQFF. CDR3 DNA: TGTGCCAGCAGCGGGTCGGCGGGAGGCTCCTACAATGAGCAGTTCTTC.

The chain recombines TRBV27 with TRBJ2-5; 11 bases agree with TRBD2. Trimming cost V 4 bases and J 0 bases; bases outside gene matches: 7. CDR1 and CDR2 (germline): MNHEY, SMNVEV (reference sequence). The CDR3 totals 17 residues. CDR3 nucleotides: TGTGCCAGCAGTTCCTGGACTAGCGGGTACAACCAAGAGACCCAGTACTTC. Translated, it gives CASSSWTSGYNQETQYF.

The chain recombines TRBV27 with TRBJ1-2; D uncertain. Germline assignment: CDR1 MNHEY and CDR2 SMNVEV (reference sequence). There are 13 residues in the CDR3. Trimming left V 5 bases short and J 8 bases short, with 15 bases between. The CDR3 is CASSLGFGGGYTF. CDR3 nucleotide sequence: TGTGCCAGCAGTCTAGGGTTCGGAGGGGGCTACACCTTC.

CDR3 sequence reads: CASSGGRGASLGYTF. CDR3 nucleotide sequence: TGTGCCAGCAGTGGGGGCAGGGGGGCCTCCCTTGGCTACACCTTC. The chain is built from TRBV2 and TRBJ1-2; 7 nucleotides align to TRBD1. CDR3 length: 15 residues. V trimming: 4 bases; J trimming: 7 bases; junction bases outside the gene matches: 12. Germline assignment: CDR1 SNHLY and CDR2 FYNNEI.

This chain links TRBV7-2 with TRBJ2-1, with TRBD2 matching 14 bases. Looked up from germline, CDR1 is SGHTA and CDR2 is FQGNSA. The CDR3 covers 18 residues. Germline trimming cut 4 bases from V and 4 bases from J; bases unmatched to any gene: 9. CDR3 DNA sequence: TGTGCCAGCAGCTCAGTAAGGACTAGCGGGAGGATATACAATGAGCAGTTCTTC. Translating gives CASSSVRTSGRIYNEQFF.

V gene TRBV4-2 combines with J gene TRBJ2-7; 11 nucleotides agree with TRBD2. The trim removed 1 base at V and 3 bases at J, leaving 14 bases unmatched. This CDR3 is built from 19 residues. Germline V lookup: CDR1 LGHNA, CDR2 YNFKEQ. CDR3 coding DNA: TGTGCCAGCAGCCAAGGGGGCCGCTATGAGACTAGCGGGAACTACGAGCAGTACTTC. It yields the protein CASSQGGRYETSGNYEQYF.

This clone was seen more than once but under ten times. This chain connects TRBV18 to TRBJ1-2; possibly TRBD1 for D (5 bases). CDR1 is KGHSH and CDR2 is LQKENI in the germline V gene. This CDR3 is built from 13 residues. Trimming left V 3 bases short and J 2 bases short, with 7 bases between. DNA of the CDR3: TGTGCCAGCTCACCGGAGGGGAACTATGGCTACACCTTC. Translating gives CASSPEGNYGYTF. Combining the CDR3 with reference TRBV18 and TRBJ1-2 gives the whole variable domain NAGVMQNPRHLVRRRGQEARLRCSPMKGHSHVYWYRQLPEEGLKFMVYLQKENIIDESGMPKERFSAEFPKEGPSILRIQQVVRGDSAAYFCASSPEGNYGYTFGSGTRLTVV.

The chain employs TRBV27 and TRBJ2-3; no clear D. This CDR3 comprises 11 residues. V was pared by 3 bases and J by 7 bases, with 5 bases between. Looked up from germline, CDR1 is MNHEY and CDR2 is SMNVEV (reference sequence). The CDR3 region is CASSLRYTQYF. CDR3 DNA: TGTGCCAGCAGTTTGAGGTATACGCAGTATTTT.

The chain combines TRBV5-1 with TRBJ1-1; 8 bases are a match to TRBD1. CDR3 length: 15 residues. J was trimmed by 2 bases and V by 1 base; bases with no gene match: 4. Per the germline V gene, CDR1 is SGHRS and CDR2 is YFSETQ. In DNA, the CDR3 is TGCGCCAGCAGCTTGCCAGGGGGCGGCAACACTGAAGCTTTCTTT. Its translation is CASSLPGGGNTEAFF.

The chain employs TRBV6-5 and TRBJ2-7; TRBD1 aligns across 9 bases. V gave up 6 bases and J gave up 3 bases; unmatched junction bases: 9. CDR1 and CDR2 from the germline V gene are MNHEY and SVGAGI. The CDR3 consists of 15 residues. The CDR3 protein is CASRYRDRENYEQYF. The CDR3 bases are TGTGCCAGCAGGTACAGGGACAGGGAAAACTACGAGCAGTACTTC.

This clone was seen a single time. This chain uses TRBV5-3 with TRBJ2-7; D might be TRBD2 (5 bases). TRBV5-3 is annotated as an ORF whose role is uncertain. The CDR3 loop spans 12 amino acids. V lost 4 bases to trimming and J lost 5 bases, with 10 bases between them. Here the CDR3 reads CARSPLGDEQYF. In DNA form, the CDR3 reads TGTGCCAGAAGCCCGCTCGGGGACGAGCAGTACTTC.

The rearrangement links TRBV7-2 to TRBJ1-4; no reliable D call. V gave up 3 bases and J gave up 3 bases, with 11 bases separating them. Germline V CDR1 and CDR2: SGHTA, FQGNSA. The CDR3 runs to 15 residues. The CDR3 DNA follows: TGTGCCAGCAGCTTGACACAGAATCCTAATGAAAAACTGTTTTTT. Translated, it gives CASSLTQNPNEKLFF.